These 12 T cell receptor beta chains originate from one sample sequenced in a study of OX40 agonist ivuxolimab in advanced cancers. Library method: the immunoSEQ multiplex PCR assay. This immuneACCESS table, as held by TCRdb, lists in-frame sequences with V and J called but not all clones. Of the missing ones, under half trace to an unresolved V gene in checked studies; the others have no known cause. Within this sample are around 18,000 clones, with about 90% of them counted one time only. In total, the top ten clones hold roughly a third of the sample. The sample consisted of CD4+ or CD8+ T cells sorted from blood, taken in a trial of the OX40 agonist ivuxolimab. These receptors were obtained from an adult with an advanced solid tumor such as melanoma, head and neck, liver or kidney cancer.

The chain couples TRBV19 to TRBJ1-1, with D unclear. The germline V gene encodes CDR1 LNHDA and CDR2 SQIVND (reference sequence). V lost 7 bases, J lost 8 bases, and 5 bases lay in between. The CDR3 covers 9 residues. CDR3 DNA: TGTGCCAGTACCGGGGAAGCTTTCTTT. Protein: CASTGEAFF.

V gene TRBV13 combines with J gene TRBJ1-1, with D possibly TRBD1 on 5 matching bases. The CDR3 is 15 residues long. Trimming removed 5 bases from V and 1 base from J, with 14 bases in between. CDR1 is PRHDT and CDR2 is FYEKMQ in the germline V gene (reference sequence). CDR3 in DNA: TGTGCCAGCAGCCATAACTTAAGGGGGAACACTGAAGCTTTCTTT. As protein: CASSHNLRGNTEAFF. Combining the CDR3 with reference TRBV13 and TRBJ1-1 gives the whole variable domain AAGVIQSPRHLIKEKRETATLKCYPIPRHDTVYWYQQGPGQDPQFLISFYEKMQSDKGSIPDRFSAQQFSDYHSELNMSSLELGDSALYFCASSHNLRGNTEAFFGQGTRLTVV.

About this clone itself: The identical CDR3 is also encoded by other nucleotide sequences in the sample. The gene calls are TRBV4-1 and TRBJ2-7; the match to TRBD2 covers 14 bases. The CDR3 is 16 amino acids. Per the germline V gene, CDR1 is MGHRA and CDR2 is YSYEKL. With V trimmed by 2 bases and J by 4 bases, 4 bases remained unmatched. The chain's CDR3 is CASSQTGLAGVYEQYF. In DNA, the CDR3 is TGCGCCAGCAGCCAAACGGGACTAGCGGGAGTGTACGAGCAGTACTTC.

The V gene is TRBV5-6, the J gene TRBJ1-1, with a possible D match to TRBD1 (5 bases). Germline assignment: CDR1 SGHDT and CDR2 YYEEEE. This CDR3 region has 11 residues. CDR3 residues: CASQGNTEAFF. CDR3 sequence (DNA): TGTGCTAGTCAGGGAAACACTGAAGCTTTCTTT.

This clone has a handful of counts. The chain recombines TRBV7-9 with TRBJ2-7, with 12 positions matching TRBD1. The junction had 7 bases not matched to a gene; V was cut back by 4 bases and J by 9 bases. The CDR3 is 14 amino acids. CDR1 is SEHNR, CDR2 FQNEAQ, per germline (reference sequence). DNA for the CDR3: TGTGCCAGCAGCTACGGGACAGGGGGCACAGGGCAGTACTTC. Translation gives CASSYGTGGTGQYF.

The chain joins TRBV10-3 to TRBJ2-7; 7 nucleotides agree with TRBD2. With V trimmed by 1 base and J by 0 bases, 6 bases remained unmatched. Per the germline V gene, CDR1 is ENHRY and CDR2 is SYGVKD. This CDR3 contains 16 residues. CDR3 DNA: TGTGCCATCAGTGAGTTTAACGGGAGGACCTCCTACGAGCAGTACTTC. Amino acids: CAISEFNGRTSYEQYF.

V is TRBV9 and J is TRBJ1-5, with no clear D. The V end was cut by 0 bases, the J end by 0 bases, with 10 bases between. The CDR3 covers 16 residues. Germline lookup yields CDR1 SGDLS and CDR2 YYNGEE. The chain's CDR3 is CASSVGEPYSNQPQHF. CDR3 in DNA: TGTGCCAGCAGCGTAGGAGAGCCTTATAGCAATCAGCCCCAGCATTTT.

The rearrangement joins TRBV9 to TRBJ2-1; D ambiguous. V shed 4 bases and J shed 5 bases, with 10 bases lying between them. The CDR3 covers 13 residues. Germline V gives CDR1 SGDLS, CDR2 YYNGEE. The DNA for the CDR3 is TGTGCCAGCAGCCCCAGAGGAGACAATGAGCAGTTCTTC. Translated, it gives CASSPRGDNEQFF.

This chain connects TRBV10-3 to TRBJ2-5, with 7 bases that match TRBD1. CDR1 and CDR2 (germline): ENHRY, SYGVKD. The V and J ends lost 6 bases and 5 bases, in that order; junction bases with no gene match: 6. This CDR3 is 13 amino acids long. CDR3 sequence: CAIRQGTAETQYF. CDR3 nucleotide sequence: TGTGCCATCAGACAGGGGACGGCGGAGACCCAGTACTTC.

The rearrangement joins TRBV5-1 to TRBJ1-1, with a weak D call TRBD1 (6 bases). Germline CDR1 and CDR2: SGHRS and YFSETQ. Trimming stripped 2 bases from V and 0 bases from J, with 20 bases between. The CDR3 length is 18 residues. CDR3 nucleotides: TGCGCCAGCAGCTTTGGGCGGACAGTACCCCAATTGAACACTGAAGCTTTCTTT. It is translated as CASSFGRTVPQLNTEAFF.

The chain combines TRBV6-5 with TRBJ2-7, with D perhaps TRBD1 or TRBD2 (6 bases each). Germline V CDR1 and CDR2: MNHEY, SVGAGI. V lost 2 bases, J lost 6 bases, and 14 bases lay in between. The CDR3 is made up of 14 amino acids. CDR3 sequence: CASSYGTGGGEQYF. The CDR3 DNA reads TGTGCCAGCAGTTACGGTACAGGAGGGGGCGAGCAGTACTTC.

The chain is built from TRBV9 and TRBJ2-2; TRBD2 matches 8 bases. The V segment lost 0 bases and the J segment 3 bases; nucleotides outside the gene matches: 1. Germline CDR1 is SGDLS and CDR2 is YYNGEE. The CDR3 runs to 15 residues. The CDR3 loop reads CASSVAGGYTGELFF. The CDR3, as DNA: TGTGCCAGCAGCGTAGCGGGAGGGTACACCGGGGAGCTGTTTTTT.